This T cell receptor beta chain was identified during a study of T cell repertoires in cytomegalovirus infection. Study outcomes and limitations: Public TCR beta family frequency separated CMV-and-HLA carriers, including in an independent cohort.

Trimming cost V 0 bases and J 1 base, with 8 bases left between them. Per the germline V gene, CDR1 is SGHTA and CDR2 is FQGNSA. This CDR3 region has 15 residues. This clonotype was seen many times. No antigen is known for it. One entry per CDR3 protein results from TCRdb running MiXCR on the reads. The sample gives some 900,000 distinct CDR3 sequences, about 30% of which show up once; about an eighth is in the top ten. Sequencing used cultured CD8+ T cells from PBMCs, obtained from culture after CMV antigen stimulation. This TCR was sampled from a human donor in good health (CMV status not recorded). Some clones in this sample may be carry-over from other donors' samples. The V and J genes are TRBV7-2 and TRBJ2-3; the D gene is possibly TRBD1 (6 bases). CDR3 protein: CASSLAQGRTDTQYF. The CDR3 nucleotides read TGTGCCAGCAGCTTAGCGCAGGGGCGCACAGATACGCAGTATTTT.